This T cell receptor (beta chain) was profiled in a study of T cell repertoires in cytomegalovirus infection. The V gene lost 4 bases and the J gene lost 4 bases, with 15 bases spanning the gap. This CDR3 contains 15 residues. Looked up from germline, CDR1 is SGHRS and CDR2 is YFSETQ. One entry per CDR3 protein results from TCRdb running MiXCR on the reads. This sample yields 150,000 to 160,000 distinct CDR3 sequences, of which about 20% are seen a single time; 10% to 11% belongs to the top ten. V gene TRBV5-1 combines with J gene TRBJ2-4; D possibly corresponds to TRBD2 (6 bases). The clonotype comes from a human donor in good health (CMV status not recorded). Some clones in this sample may be carry-over from other donors' samples. Material for sequencing was PBMCs. The CDR3 DNA is TGCGCCAGCAGCAACGGAGTAGCGGATAAAAACATTCAGTACTTC. Protein sequence: CASSNGVADKNIQYF.